This TCR beta chain stems from a study of T-cell memory formation after mild COVID-19. This clonotype was counted only a few times. No antigen is known for it. General observations from the study: Pre-infection memory contained some responding clones, which suggested that cross-reactive memory had joined. While clones contracting from day 15 to 85 were balanced between CD4 and CD8, later expanders leaned CD4+.

V was clipped by 5 bases and J by 8 bases; unmatched bases: 12. This CDR3 is 16 amino acids long. Per the germline V gene, CDR1 is SGHTA and CDR2 is FQGTGA. TCRdb re-called the 5' RACE reads with MiXCR, one entry per CDR3 protein. The table shows approximately 480,000 distinct CDR3 sequences, with approximately 18% occurring only once. The chain carries TRBV7-3 and TRBJ2-1; the match to TRBD2 covers 10 bases. The TCR comes from an adult woman who had mild COVID-19 (a few samples of this study predate the infection). Cell type and time point are not known. Sequencing was carried out using PBMCs or a T cell subset sorted from them (not recorded which). CDR3 DNA: TGTGCCAGCAGCACTCAGGGAGCGGGGGGGCTCTATGAGCAGTTCTTC. Encoded protein: CASSTQGAGGLYEQFF. The whole variable domain, filled in from reference TRBV7-3 and TRBJ2-1, reads GAGVSQTPSNKVTEKGKYVELRCDPISGHTALYWYRQSLGQGPEFLIYFQGTGAADDSGLPNDRFFAVRPEGSVSTLKIQRTERGDSAVYLCASSTQGAGGLYEQFFGPGTRLTVL.